Sequencing of this T cell receptor (beta chain) was carried out in a study of cytotoxic CD8 clonotypes in ibrutinib-treated CLL. As for the study in general: Investigators collected response samples after a median approximately eleven months of treatment, range 6 to 36. Average yields of roughly 260,000 productive templates and 94,082 productive rearrangements characterized the samples. Study results and limitations: Clonality increased at ibrutinib response, then returned toward baseline at progression. Starting clonality was above that of age-matched healthy donors and tracked circulating CD8+ T-cell counts.

TCRdb's copy holds only in-frame clones and misses some; the assay was immunoSEQ multiplex PCR. Of hundreds of thousands of clones in the sample, around three quarters were seen once. The germline V gene has CDR1 SGDLS and CDR2 YYNGEE. The CDR3 spans 15 residues. Germline trimming cut 0 bases from V and 2 bases from J; bases unmatched to any gene: 2. Concerning this clone: What it binds is not known.

This sequence joins TRBV9 and TRBJ2-1, with TRBD1 matching 7 bases. The TCR was taken from a human donor with chronic lymphocytic leukemia. The sample in question was PBMCs, obtained after 24 months of ibrutinib treatment. The CDR3 reads CASSVDRGAYNEQFF. CDR3 DNA: TGTGCCAGCAGCGTAGACAGGGGAGCCTACAATGAGCAGTTCTTC.